The 16 T cell receptor beta chains below were found in one sample sequenced in a study of Tregs in tolerant kidney transplant recipients. The assay was immunoSEQ multiplex PCR, and TCRdb's table has in-frame clones only and misses some. In the table there are over 60,000 clones, roughly 84% of which are singletons. Sequenced material: CD4+ T cells from blood. Receptors were obtained from a human donor in good health.

The CDR3: CASSLQEGGLETQYF. DNA of the CDR3: TGTGCCAGCAGCTTGCAAGAGGGCGGTCTGGAGACCCAGTACTTC. V and J are TRBV5-5 and TRBJ2-5; D perhaps matches TRBD2 (5 bases). The length of the CDR3 is 15 residues. V dropped 1 base and J dropped 5 bases, with 15 bases sitting between them. Per germline, CDR1 SGHKS and CDR2 YYEKEE (reference sequence). The variable domain in full, with the rest retrieved from reference TRBV5-5 and TRBJ2-5, is DAGVTQSPTHLIKTRGQQVTLRCSPISGHKSVSWYQQVLGQGPQFIFQYYEKEERGRGNFPDRFSARQFPNYSSELNVNALLLGDSALYLCASSLQEGGLETQYFGPGTRLLVL.

The V call is TRBV12-5, the J call TRBJ2-7, with 7 bases identical to TRBD1. This CDR3 comprises 13 residues. Germline CDR1 and CDR2: LGHNT and FRNRAP. The J segment lost 3 bases and the V segment lost 6 bases, leaving 5 bases of the junction unmatched. As DNA, the CDR3 is TGTGCTAGTGGGGACCACAGGGGCTACGAGCAGTACTTC. Its protein product is CASGDHRGYEQYF.

The chain combines TRBV5-4 with TRBJ2-5, with no clear D. Germline CDR1 and CDR2: SGHNT and YYREEE (reference sequence). The length of the CDR3 is 14 residues. The V end was cut by 2 bases, the J end by 1 base, with 9 bases between. The CDR3 DNA is TGTGCCAGCAGCTTTTGGAATTCCCAAGAGACCCAGTACTTC. Residues: CASSFWNSQETQYF.

The chain carries TRBV6-5 and TRBJ1-5; D not certain. Germline values: CDR1 MNHEY, CDR2 SVGAGI. The germline V and J ends were trimmed by 5 bases and 5 bases, with 16 bases remaining between them. This CDR3 contains 15 residues. The CDR3 bases are TGTGCCAGCAGTCCAGACAATTCAGGTGATCAGCCCCAGCATTTT. Protein sequence: CASSPDNSGDQPQHF.

The gene calls are TRBV5-4 and TRBJ2-7; TRBD1 matches at 8 bases. CDR3 length: 16 amino acids. The V gene's germline CDR1 is SGHNT and CDR2 YYREEE (reference sequence). The ends lost 0 bases at V and 3 bases at J; junction bases unmatched: 8. DNA of the CDR3: TGTGCCAGCAGCTTGGGGGGGACAGGACGGGTCTACGAGCAGTACTTC. It is translated as CASSLGGTGRVYEQYF.

The rearrangement uses TRBV10-2 and TRBJ2-5; no reliable D call. The CDR3 contains 12 residues. Germline V gene lookup returns CDR1 WSHSY and CDR2 SAAADI. Trimming removed 2 bases at V and 4 bases at J, with 5 bases between. The CDR3 sequence is CASSERRETQYF. The CDR3 DNA follows: TGCGCCAGCAGTGAGCGGAGAGAGACCCAGTACTTC.

J is TRBJ1-1 and V is TRBV19; the D is unclear. V gave up 8 bases and J gave up 5 bases, with 18 bases separating them. The CDR3 sequence is 14 residues long. Germline assignment: CDR1 LNHDA and CDR2 SQIVND (reference sequence). The CDR3 spells CASRYRGIDTEAFF. CDR3 bases: TGTGCCAGTCGGTATAGAGGGATTGATACTGAAGCTTTCTTT.

This clone was seen just once. The J gene is TRBJ1-2, the V gene TRBV30; D might be TRBD1 (6 bases). Trimming left V 2 bases short and J 12 bases short, with 16 bases between. The CDR3 totals 12 residues. The germline V gene encodes CDR1 GTSNPN and CDR2 SVGIG (reference sequence). CDR3 nucleotides: TGTGCCTGGAGTTTAATGGCCGGGGGCCACACCTTC. Translation gives CAWSLMAGGHTF.

This clone came up many times. The J gene is TRBJ1-1, the V gene TRBV4-2; D remains unclear. This CDR3 is 14 amino acids long. The germline V and J ends were trimmed by 1 base and 0 bases, with 6 bases remaining between them. Germline V gives CDR1 LGHNA, CDR2 YNFKEQ. The CDR3 bases are TGTGCCAGCAGCCAAGTAACAGTGAACACTGAAGCTTTCTTT. It specifies CASSQVTVNTEAFF.

The rearrangement joins TRBV9 to TRBJ2-2, with D possibly called TRBD1 or TRBD2 (5 bases each). V lost 2 bases and J 4 bases, leaving 9 bases between the germline ends. Germline CDR1 and CDR2: SGDLS and YYNGEE. The CDR3 consists of 14 residues. The CDR3 here is CASSVGAATGELFF. The CDR3 bases are TGTGCCAGCAGCGTCGGGGCGGCCACCGGGGAGCTGTTTTTT.

The V and J genes are TRBV5-6 and TRBJ2-7; D ambiguous. CDR3 length: 11 residues. Between the trimmed V and J ends, which lost 2 bases and 6 bases, there was a span of 6 bases. Germline V lookup: CDR1 SGHDT, CDR2 YYEEEE. CDR3 DNA: TGTGCCAGCAGCTTCCATTCCGAGCAGTACTTC. Its protein product is CASSFHSEQYF.

This clone has a handful of counts. The J gene is TRBJ2-2, the V gene TRBV27, with 7 bases aligning to TRBD2. Germline lookup yields CDR1 MNHEY and CDR2 SMNVEV (reference sequence). The junction had 10 bases not matched to a gene; V was cut back by 5 bases and J by 4 bases. This CDR3 is 16 amino acids long. The CDR3 sequence is CASSPVGAGLTGELFF. The CDR3 bases are TGTGCCAGCAGTCCCGTGGGAGCGGGGCTCACCGGGGAGCTGTTTTTT.

This clone was recorded a few times. The rearrangement joins TRBV19 to TRBJ1-5, with no clear D. V lost 8 bases and J lost 1, with 12 bases in between. This CDR3 spans 14 amino acids. The germline V gene has CDR1 LNHDA and CDR2 SQIVND (reference sequence). The CDR3 protein is CASRRNWSNQPQHF. The CDR3, as DNA: TGTGCCAGTCGTCGGAATTGGAGCAATCAGCCCCAGCATTTT. The entire variable domain, with the rest obtained from reference TRBV19 and TRBJ1-5, is as follows: DGGITQSPKYLFRKEGQNVTLSCEQNLNHDAMYWYRQDPGQGLRLIYYSQIVNDFQKGDIAEGYSVSREKKESFPLTVTSAQKNPTAFYLCASRRNWSNQPQHFGDGTRLSIL.

V is TRBV19 and J is TRBJ2-1, with 10 bases fitting TRBD2. J lost 9 bases, V lost 2 bases, and 4 bases had no gene match. From germline, CDR1 is LNHDA and CDR2 SQIVND (reference sequence). The CDR3 is 14 amino acids. The CDR3 sequence is CASSILAGDGEQFF. The DNA for the CDR3 is TGTGCCAGTAGTATACTAGCGGGAGATGGTGAGCAGTTCTTC.

The chain links TRBV20-1 to TRBJ1-1, with D hard to call. Germline CDR1 reads DFQATT; CDR2 reads SNEGSKA (reference sequence). V was pared by 3 bases and J by 8 bases, with 10 bases between. The CDR3 is made up of 11 amino acids. The CDR3 protein is CSARHSGEAFF. DNA for the CDR3: TGCAGTGCTAGGCACAGTGGGGAAGCTTTCTTT.

The chain couples TRBV4-1 to TRBJ1-5; D may be TRBD1 (6 bases). Germline assignment: CDR1 MGHRA and CDR2 YSYEKL. The CDR3 has 15 amino acids. Trimming left V 1 base short and J 6 bases short, with 13 bases between. The DNA for the CDR3 is TGCGCCAGCAGCCAAGTCTCGGGGGCGAGTCAGCCCCAGCATTTT. Protein: CASSQVSGASQPQHF.